This T cell receptor (beta chain) was found in a study of pediatric ulcerative colitis. Study results and caveats: All ulcerative colitis patients, but no controls, carried a couple of rectal clonotypes.

The CDR3 is 14 amino acids. J gave up 4 bases and V 0 bases, and 4 bases lay outside the gene matches. The germline CDR1 and CDR2 sequences are GTSNPN and SVGIG (reference sequence). Only in-frame clones appear in the TCRdb table, and some are missing; sequencing was by immunoSEQ multiplex PCR. This sample has 40,000 to 55,000 clones, with about 78% found just once. Turning to this clone: Its antigen is currently unknown.

Rectal tissue came from one to two pinch biopsies taken at colonoscopy. The receptor comes from a girl under 18 with moderate ulcerative colitis. The rearrangement links TRBV30 to TRBJ2-5, with 8 bases aligning to TRBD2. The sequenced sample consisted of gut tissue. CDR3 DNA sequence: TGTGCCTGGAGTGTACTAACTAGCGGAGAGACCCAGTACTTC. Translation gives CAWSVLTSGETQYF.